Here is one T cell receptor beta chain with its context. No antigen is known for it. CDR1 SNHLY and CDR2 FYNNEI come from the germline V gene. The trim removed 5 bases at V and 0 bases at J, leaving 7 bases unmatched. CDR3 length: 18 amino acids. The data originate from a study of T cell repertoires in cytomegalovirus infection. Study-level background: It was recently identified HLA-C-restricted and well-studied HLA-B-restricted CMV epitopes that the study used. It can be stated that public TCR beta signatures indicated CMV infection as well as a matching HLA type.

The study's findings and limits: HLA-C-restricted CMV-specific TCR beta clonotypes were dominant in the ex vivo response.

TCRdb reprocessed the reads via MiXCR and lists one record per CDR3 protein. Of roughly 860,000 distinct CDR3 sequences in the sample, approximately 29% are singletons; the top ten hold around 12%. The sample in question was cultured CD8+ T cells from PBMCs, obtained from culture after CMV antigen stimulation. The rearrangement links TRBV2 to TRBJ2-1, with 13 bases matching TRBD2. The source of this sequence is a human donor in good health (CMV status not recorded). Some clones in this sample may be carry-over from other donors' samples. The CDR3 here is CASSFLGLAGSSYNEQFF. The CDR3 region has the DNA TGTGCCAGCAGTTTTCTGGGACTAGCGGGATCCTCCTACAATGAGCAGTTCTTC.